Included here is one TCR beta chain sequence, with context. As yet, its antigen is unknown. This record belongs to a study of beta chain features in type 1 diabetes. Across the whole study: Patients and healthy donors were similar in age, gender and cell yields. Study observations and caveats: Moderate but significant shortening of TCRB CDR3s was recorded in all four CD4+ subsets from Type 1 diabetes patients.

Sorted populations all had greater than 95% purity. The germline CDR1 and CDR2 sequences are MDHEN and SYDVKM. The length of the CDR3 is 15 residues. With 7 bases removed from V and 2 bases from J, the gap between germline ends came to 17 bases. Every isolated RNA sample was fully reverse transcribed, so sequencing captured expressed TCRB transcripts. This table comes from immunoSEQ multiplex PCR, and its TCRdb copy is limited to in-frame clones, with some not included. This table has under 250,000 clones, roughly 13% appearing once. This chain uses TRBV28 with TRBJ1-2, with D perhaps TRBD1 (6 bases). This clonotype was obtained from a man aged 25-45 years with type 1 diabetes. The sample consisted of naive CD4+ T cells from blood. CDR3 DNA sequence: TGTGCCAGCACCAGGGAGGGGGGCCTAAACTATGGCTACACCTTC. Translating gives CASTREGGLNYGYTF.